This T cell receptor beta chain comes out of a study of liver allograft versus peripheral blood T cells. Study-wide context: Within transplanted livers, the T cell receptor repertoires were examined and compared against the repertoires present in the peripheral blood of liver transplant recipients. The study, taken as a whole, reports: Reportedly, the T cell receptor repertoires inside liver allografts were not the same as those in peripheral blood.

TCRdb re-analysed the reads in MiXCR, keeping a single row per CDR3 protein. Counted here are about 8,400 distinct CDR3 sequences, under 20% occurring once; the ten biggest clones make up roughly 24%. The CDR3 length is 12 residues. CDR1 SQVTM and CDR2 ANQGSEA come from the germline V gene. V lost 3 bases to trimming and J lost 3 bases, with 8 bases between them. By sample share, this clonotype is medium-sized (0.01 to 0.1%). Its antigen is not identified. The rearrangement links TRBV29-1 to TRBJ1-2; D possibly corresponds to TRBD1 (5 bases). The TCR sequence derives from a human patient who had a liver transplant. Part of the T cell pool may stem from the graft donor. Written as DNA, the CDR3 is TGCAGCGTTGAGAGGGGAGACTATGGCTACACCTTC. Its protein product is CSVERGDYGYTF.